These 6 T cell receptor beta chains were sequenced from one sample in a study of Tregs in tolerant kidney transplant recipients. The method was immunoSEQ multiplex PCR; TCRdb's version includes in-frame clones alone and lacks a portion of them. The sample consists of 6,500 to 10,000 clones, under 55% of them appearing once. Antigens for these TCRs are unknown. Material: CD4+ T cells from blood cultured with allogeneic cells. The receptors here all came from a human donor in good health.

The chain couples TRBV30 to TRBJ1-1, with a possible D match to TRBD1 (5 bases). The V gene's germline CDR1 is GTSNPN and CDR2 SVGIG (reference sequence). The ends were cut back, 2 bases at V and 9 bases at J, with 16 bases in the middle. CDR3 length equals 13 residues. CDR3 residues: CAWSLGPRGKAFF. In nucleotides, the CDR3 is TGTGCCTGGAGTCTCGGGCCTCGGGGGAAAGCTTTCTTT.

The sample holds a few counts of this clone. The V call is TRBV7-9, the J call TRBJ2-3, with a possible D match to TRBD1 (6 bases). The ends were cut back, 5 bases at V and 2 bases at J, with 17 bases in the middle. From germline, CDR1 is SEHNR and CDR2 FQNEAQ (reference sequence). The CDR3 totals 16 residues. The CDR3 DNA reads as TGTGCCAGCAGCCTCGGACAGTTATTAACCACAGATACGCAGTATTTT. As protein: CASSLGQLLTTDTQYF.

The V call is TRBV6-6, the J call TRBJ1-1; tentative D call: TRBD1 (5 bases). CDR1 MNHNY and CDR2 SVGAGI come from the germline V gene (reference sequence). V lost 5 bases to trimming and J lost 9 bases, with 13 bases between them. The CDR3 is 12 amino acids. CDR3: CASSILGGKAFF. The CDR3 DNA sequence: TGTGCCAGCAGTATCCTCGGGGGAAAAGCTTTCTTT.

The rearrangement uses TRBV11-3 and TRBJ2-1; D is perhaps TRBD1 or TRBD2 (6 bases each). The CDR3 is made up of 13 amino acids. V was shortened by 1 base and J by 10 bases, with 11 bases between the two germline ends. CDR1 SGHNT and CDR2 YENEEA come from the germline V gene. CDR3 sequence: CASSLGGAREQFF. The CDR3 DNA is TGTGCCAGCAGCTTAGGGGGGGCAAGGGAGCAGTTCTTC.

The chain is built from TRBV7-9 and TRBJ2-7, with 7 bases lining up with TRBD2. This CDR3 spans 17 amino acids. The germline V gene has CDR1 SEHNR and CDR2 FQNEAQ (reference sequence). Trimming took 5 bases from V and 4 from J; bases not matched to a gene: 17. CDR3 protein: CASSLRSGNRYHYEQYF. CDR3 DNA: TGTGCCAGCAGCCTACGAAGCGGGAATCGATACCATTACGAGCAGTACTTC.

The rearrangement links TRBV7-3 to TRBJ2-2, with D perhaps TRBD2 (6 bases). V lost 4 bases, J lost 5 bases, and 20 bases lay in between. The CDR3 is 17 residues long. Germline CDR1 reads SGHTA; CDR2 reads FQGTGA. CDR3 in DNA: TGTGCCAGCAGCTGGGATAGCGGCTTGTTCAATACCGGGGAGCTGTTTTTT. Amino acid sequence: CASSWDSGLFNTGELFF.